This TCR beta chain was profiled in a study of blood T cell repertoires in COVID-19 (dated by TCRdb to about 2020). Regarding the complete study: The collaborator samples originated in the United States, Italy and Spain and spanned the acute and convalescent phases of COVID-19. The material from the prospective study consisted of cDNA or gDNA derived from T cells, B-cell-depleted T cells, or PBMCs. Subjects who had been exposed to COVID-19, were actively infected with it, or had recovered from it provided the deeply sampled blood TCRbeta repertoires that made up the dataset. Samples were obtained from the ongoing ImmuneRACE study (first 160 participants) and from some 1,300 subjects provided by 6 global collaborators. Where available, HLA class I and class II types were obtained from metadata supplied by the sample provider rather than from assay-based typing. The repertoires were released in a freely available public database meant as a resource for research on the immune response to SARS-CoV-2. Sample metadata almost always included a de-identified subject ID, COVID-19 status, age in years and sex.

As encoded in the germline V gene, CDR1 is MNHEY while CDR2 is SVGAGI. From its cysteine to its phenylalanine, the CDR3 spans 14 amino acids. CDR3 DNA is the only sequence kept; it has 42 bases, read in frame from the first base. The junction shows trimming of 7 bases on V and 4 bases on J, and the gene matches do not reach 6 bases of it. The immunoSEQ Assay, a bias-controlled multiplex PCR, was used to amplify TCRbeta CDR3 regions from genomic DNA. In the original analysis: The number of nucleated cells in each sample was estimated from the amplification of reference gene primers within the assay. To quantify the absolute abundance of each unique TCRbeta CDR3 rearrangement, sequence reads were collapsed and filtered. For each sample, productive Simpson clonality was calculated by taking the square root of Simpson's diversity index across productive rearrangements. Not all clones reach the TCRdb copy of this immuneACCESS table, which keeps in-frame sequences only. Checked studies attribute under half of the gap to unresolved V genes and leave the rest unexplained. From that table come the V and J calls and clone size; the DNA was used to work out D and trimming. This sample gives about 64,000 clones in total; 88% of them show up just once. Of the sample, roughly 40% falls within the top ten clones.

What the authors observed across the whole study: How much clinical and demographic metadata was included differed by source and by participant, and the metadata was provided uncurated.

Notes on this clone: Its antigen remains unidentified. No base quality values were provided; no much bigger clone lies one nucleotide off.

One collaborating source in Seattle enrolled patients during active infection and followed them longitudinally through the course of disease. Collaborating institutions collected whole blood in K2EDTA tubes following their own protocols. For TCRbeta analysis, collaborators shipped samples in one of three forms: frozen whole blood, isolated PBMCs, or DNA extracted from either of those sample types. Sequences were obtained from peripheral blood. The sequence came from a woman in her sixties with COVID-19, enrolled during active disease. The receptor chain draws on TRBV6-5 and TRBJ1-2; TRBD1 fits 10 bases in the junction. The sequenced DNA: TGTGCCAGCAAAACCGGGACAGGGGCCTATGGCTACACCTTC. This codes for CASKTGTGAYGYTF.